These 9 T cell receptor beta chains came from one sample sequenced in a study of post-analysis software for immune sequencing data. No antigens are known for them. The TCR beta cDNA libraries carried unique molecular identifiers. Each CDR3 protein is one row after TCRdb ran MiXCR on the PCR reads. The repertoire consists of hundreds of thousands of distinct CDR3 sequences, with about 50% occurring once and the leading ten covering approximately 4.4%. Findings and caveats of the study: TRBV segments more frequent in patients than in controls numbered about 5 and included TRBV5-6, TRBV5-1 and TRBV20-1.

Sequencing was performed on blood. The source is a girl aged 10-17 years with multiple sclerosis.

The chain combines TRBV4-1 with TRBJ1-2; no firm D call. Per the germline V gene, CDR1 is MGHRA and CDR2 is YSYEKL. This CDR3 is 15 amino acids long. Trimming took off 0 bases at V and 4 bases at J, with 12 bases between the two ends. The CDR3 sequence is CASSQEQGEGYGYTF. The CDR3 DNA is TGCGCCAGCAGCCAAGAACAAGGAGAAGGCTATGGCTACACCTTC.

This chain's CDR3 is CASSLSPGGVRNEQYF. CDR3 in DNA: TGTGCCAGCAGCTTAAGTCCGGGGGGGGTTAGGAATGAGCAGTACTTC. This chain links TRBV11-2 with TRBJ2-5; the match to TRBD2 covers 8 bases. The CDR3 is 16 residues long. V was pared by 2 bases and J by 11 bases, with 16 bases of the junction left unmatched. The germline gives CDR1 SGHAT, CDR2 FQNNGV.

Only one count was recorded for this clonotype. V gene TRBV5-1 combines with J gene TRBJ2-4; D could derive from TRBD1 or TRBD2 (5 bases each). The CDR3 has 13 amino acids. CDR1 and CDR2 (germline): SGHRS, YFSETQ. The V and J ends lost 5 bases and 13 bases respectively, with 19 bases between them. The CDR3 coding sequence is TGCGCCAGCAGGCTCAAATCAGGGTGGGAGCAGTACTTC. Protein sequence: CASRLKSGWEQYF.

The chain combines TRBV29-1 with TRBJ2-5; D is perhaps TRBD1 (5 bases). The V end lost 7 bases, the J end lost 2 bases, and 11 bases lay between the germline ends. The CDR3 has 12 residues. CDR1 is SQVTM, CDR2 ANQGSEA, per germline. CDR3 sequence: CSAWGLQETQYF. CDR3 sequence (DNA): TGCAGCGCTTGGGGCCTACAAGAGACCCAGTACTTC.

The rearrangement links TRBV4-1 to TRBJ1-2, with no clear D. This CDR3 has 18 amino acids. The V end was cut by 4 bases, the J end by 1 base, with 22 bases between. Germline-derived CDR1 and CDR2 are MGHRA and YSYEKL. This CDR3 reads CASSLRTVGGRFNYGYTF. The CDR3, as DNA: TGCGCCAGCAGCCTTCGAACGGTAGGCGGCAGATTTAACTATGGCTACACCTTC.

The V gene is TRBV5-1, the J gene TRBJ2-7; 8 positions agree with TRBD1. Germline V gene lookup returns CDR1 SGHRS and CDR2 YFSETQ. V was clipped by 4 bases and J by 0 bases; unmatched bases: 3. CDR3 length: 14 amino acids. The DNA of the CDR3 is TGCGCCAGCAGCGAGACAGGGGTCTCCTACGAGCAGTACTTC. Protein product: CASSETGVSYEQYF.

The CDR3 spells CASSFRGRGGGAHEQFF. CDR3 DNA: TGTGCCAGCAGCTTTAGGGGGAGAGGCGGGGGGGCCCATGAGCAGTTCTTC. V usage is TRBV11-2 and J usage is TRBJ2-1; 9 bases match TRBD2. CDR1 and CDR2 (germline): SGHAT, FQNNGV. This CDR3 region has 17 residues. Trimming removed 3 bases from V and 8 bases from J; junction bases left unmatched: 14.

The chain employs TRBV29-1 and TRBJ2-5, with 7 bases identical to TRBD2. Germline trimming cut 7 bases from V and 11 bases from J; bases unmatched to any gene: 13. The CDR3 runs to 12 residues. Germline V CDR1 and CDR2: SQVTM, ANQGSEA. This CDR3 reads CSANDAGDEQYF. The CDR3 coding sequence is TGCAGCGCCAACGATGCGGGGGATGAGCAGTACTTC.

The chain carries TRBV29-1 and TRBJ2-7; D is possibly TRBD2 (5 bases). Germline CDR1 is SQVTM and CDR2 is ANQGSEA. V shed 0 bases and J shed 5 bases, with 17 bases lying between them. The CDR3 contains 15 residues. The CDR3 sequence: CSVEDGTGVGHEQYF. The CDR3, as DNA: TGCAGCGTTGAAGATGGAACCGGGGTTGGCCACGAGCAGTACTTC.